This record concerns one TCR beta chain sequence. Its antigen has not been determined. Base qualities were left out, and no much larger clone turns up one base away. The CDR3 regions of human TCRbeta chains were analyzed by immunosequencing. As for the authors' bioinformatics: Repertoire TCRs were matched against a reference library of SARS-CoV-2-specific TCRs generated with the MIRA antigen-specificity platform. Breadth was defined as the fraction of unique TCRs that were SARS-CoV-2-associated, and depth was defined as the fraction of total T cells that were SARS-CoV-2-associated. Using the MIRA data, each spike-specific TCR was mapped to the spike region that the TCR reacts to and placed in a CD4 or CD8 class. Log10-transformed breadth and depth values were compared by one-way ANOVA with Sidak's multiple comparisons tests. The clones in this table, taken by TCRdb from immuneACCESS, are in-frame only. Not every clone is retained; where verified, under half of the shortfall comes from an unresolved V gene, and the cause of the rest is unknown. That table furnishes V, J and clone size, whereas the DNA furnished D and trimming. The sample has over 95,000 clones on record, around nine tenths of them singletons. The ten biggest clones cover around 10% of the sample.

These data originate in a study of T cell responses to AZD1222 COVID-19 vaccine (dated by TCRdb to the early 2020s). Regarding the complete study: AZD1222 recipients whose second dose came at about 4 weeks and those whose second dose came at about 12 weeks were combined into one group, since spike-specific TCR depth and breadth did not differ between the two schedules. A total of 233 trial participants underwent TCR sequencing, of whom approximately 200 had received two doses of AZD1222 and around 25 had received two doses of the MenACWY control vaccine. Enrollment into the trials was organized by age into subgroups of 18-55, 56-69 and 70-plus years, and those subgroups contained approximately 160, 26 and 62 TCR-sequenced participants, respectively.

General conclusions and limits of the study: CD4 TCRs associated with the vaccine covered the entire spike protein, and the dominant responses were in regions 160-218 and 743-854. Participants were mostly white British and included more females than males, and it was suggested by the authors that clonal diversity may have been underestimated. No day 14 peak-response samples were available, so repertoires were characterized only after the peak T cell response. Spike-specific TCR breadth and depth rose significantly after two AZD1222 doses compared with day 0 and with MenACWY recipients. Reportedly, close to half of the unique spike-specific TCRs recognized epitopes lying outside the regions that are mutated in the B.1.351 and B.1.1.7 variants. The 56-69-year group was small, and its depth increase did not reach significance, likely because of low power. Conclusions about previously exposed vaccinees are limited because only five to seven AZD1222 recipients were SARS-CoV-2 seropositive at baseline.

Trimming takes 6 bases from V and 2 bases from J, and the germline ends sit 4 bases apart. The germline V gene specifies SGHRS as CDR1 and YFSETQ as CDR2. Spanning cysteine to phenylalanine, the CDR3 consists of 11 amino acids. Kept here is only the CDR3 DNA, which spans 33 bases and is read in frame from base 1. Interpreted using the paper, the time point label stands for: baseline before first vaccination. Vaccinee samples came from UK trials COV001 and COV002, including a single-blind randomized controlled phase 2/3 trial of AZD1222 (ChAdOx1 nCoV-19) in healthy adults. Trial participant PBMC samples were collected at day 0 and day 28 after the second dose for TCRbeta chain sequencing.

This receptor chain uses TRBV5-1 and TRBJ2-3, with no reliable assignment of the D segment. Sample: peripheral blood, taken on day 0 of AZD1222 vaccination. This receptor was obtained from an adult in good health. This receptor has the CDR3 CASTDTDTQYF. The DNA is as follows: TGCGCCAGCACGGACACAGATACGCAGTATTTT.